The clone carrying this TCR beta chain has more than one count but fewer than ten. What it recognizes is unknown. Using immunoSEQ multiplex PCR, the repertoire was profiled, and TCRdb retains in-frame clones only, with some absent. The repertoire holds under 8,500 clones, roughly four fifths seen once, with 6.5% in the top ten. The CDR3 loop spans 16 amino acids. V was pared by 0 bases and J by 1 base, with 10 bases between. From germline, CDR1 is SGHRS and CDR2 YFSETQ. These data belong to a study of chemoradiotherapy in HPV16-positive cancers. Overall study: Functional T-cell assays on two HPV16-positive patients' cells defined candidate HPV-specific clones and common TCR motifs.

Study outcomes and limitations: Functional assays defining HPV-specific T cells used only a couple of HPV16-positive patients. Candidate HPV-specific clones and E7-related TCR motifs grew in tumor during treatment.

The TCR sequence derives from a human donor with HPV-associated anogenital cancer. The input for sequencing was tumor tissue, taken from a patient who underwent chemoradiotherapy. The rearrangement joins TRBV5-1 to TRBJ2-2; D remains ambiguous. DNA of the CDR3: TGCGCCAGCAGCTTGGCCCTAAGACAGAACACCGGGGAGCTGTTTTTT. Translated, it gives CASSLALRQNTGELFF.